Sequencing of this T cell receptor (beta chain) was carried out in a study of T cell responses to AZD1222 COVID-19 vaccine (dated by TCRdb to the early 2020s). A note on the overall study: Because spike-specific TCR depth and breadth did not differ between the two schedules, AZD1222 recipients who got a second dose at roughly 4 weeks were pooled with those who got a second dose at roughly 12 weeks. A total of roughly 240 trial participants underwent TCR sequencing, of whom 207 received two doses of AZD1222 and about 25 received two doses of the MenACWY control vaccine. Enrollment into the trials was organized by age into subgroups of 18-55, 56-69 and 70-plus years, and those subgroups contained roughly 150, 30 and 60 TCR-sequenced participants, respectively. Findings and caveats that apply to the study as a whole: Reportedly, close to half of the unique spike-specific TCRs recognized epitopes lying outside the regions that are mutated in the B.1.351 and B.1.1.7 variants. The vaccine-associated CD4 TCRs covered the entire spike protein, and the dominant responses fell in regions 160-218 and 743-854. After two AZD1222 doses, both the breadth and the depth of spike-specific TCRs were significantly higher than at day 0 and than in MenACWY recipients. Because no day 14 peak-response samples were available, the repertoires could be characterized only after the peak T cell response. In the small 56-69-year group, the increase in depth fell short of significance, most likely because of low power. Most participants were white British and females outnumbered males, and the authors suggested that clonal diversity may have been underestimated. Only six AZD1222 recipients were SARS-CoV-2 seropositive at baseline, limiting conclusions about previously exposed vaccinees.

The CDR3 regions of human TCRbeta chains were subjected to immunosequencing. The authors' analysis ran thus. Repertoire TCRs were matched against a reference library of SARS-CoV-2-specific TCRs generated with the MIRA antigen-specificity platform. Breadth was defined as the fraction of unique TCRs that were SARS-CoV-2-associated, and depth was defined as the fraction of total T cells that were SARS-CoV-2-associated. Using the MIRA data, each spike-specific TCR was mapped to the spike region that the TCR reacts to and placed in a CD4 or CD8 class. Log10-transformed breadth and depth values were compared by one-way ANOVA with Sidak's multiple comparisons tests. TCRdb limited this immuneACCESS table to in-frame rearrangements with V and J called. A share of clones is missing; checked studies link under half to unresolved V genes, and the rest is unexplained. V, J and clone size reflect that table, while D and trimming were determined from the DNA. The sample has nearly 100,000 clones on record, roughly 90% of them singletons. The ten largest clones represent 2.8% of the sample.

The germline V gene specifies SGHDN as CDR1 and FVKESK as CDR2. V is clipped by 6 bases and J by 6 bases, and the sequence between their germline boundaries is 14 bases long. There are 13 amino acids in the CDR3, from cysteine to phenylalanine inclusive. Just the 39-base CDR3 DNA is kept, in frame starting at base 1. Concerning this clone: There is no known antigen for this receptor. Base-call qualities are not available, and no considerably larger clone is one nucleotide away.

Explained via the paper, the time point label denotes: baseline before first vaccination. Vaccinee samples came from UK trials COV001 and COV002, including a single-blind randomized controlled phase 2/3 trial of AZD1222 (ChAdOx1 nCoV-19) in healthy adults. For TCRbeta chain sequencing, PBMC samples from trial participants were taken at day 0 and at day 28 after the second dose. The sample here was peripheral blood, taken on day 0 of AZD1222 vaccination. This sequence was found in an adult in good health. The sequence is built from TRBV14 and TRBJ1-1; TRBD1 is perhaps the D gene, given 6 matching bases. The sequenced DNA: TGTGCCAGCAGAAAACAGGGTCGAGCTGAAGCTTTCTTT. Its protein is CASRKQGRAEAFF.